These 26 T cell receptor beta chains came from one sample sequenced in a study of T-cell reconstitution after alpha-beta-depleted transplantation in children. The study, taken as a whole, reports: From newly produced T cells came most of the T-cell counts and diversity one year after transplant.

No antigens are known for them. Preparation of the TCRbeta library was carried out with unique molecular identifiers. TCRdb reprocessed the PCR reads with MiXCR, giving one entry per CDR3 protein. The sample holds a few hundred thousand distinct CDR3 sequences, 6% to 10% seen once. The sample was peripheral blood, taken 360 days after TCRalphabeta/CD19-depleted stem cell transplant. The receptor set was obtained from a female patient between 2 and 15 years old who had a stem cell transplant for Fanconi anemia, so the T cells may come from the graft donor.

This clonotype was detected many times. The chain couples TRBV11-2 to TRBJ2-5; 7 bases are shared with TRBD2. The germline CDR1 and CDR2 sequences are SGHAT and FQNNGV. J gave up 0 bases and V 1 base, and 5 bases lay outside the gene matches. There are 16 residues in the CDR3. CDR3 nucleotide sequence: TGTGCCAGCAGCTTAGCGATAGGACTAGACCAAGAGACCCAGTACTTC. This sequence encodes CASSLAIGLDQETQYF.

This clonotype was found many times. V usage is TRBV5-1 and J usage is TRBJ1-1, with 7 bases aligning to TRBD1. The germline V gene encodes CDR1 SGHRS and CDR2 YFSETQ. V was pared by 3 bases and J by 1 base, with 6 bases of the junction left unmatched. The CDR3 contains 15 residues. The CDR3 region has the DNA TGCGCCAGCAGCTCAGACAGGGTTAGGAACACTGAAGCTTTCTTT. This encodes CASSSDRVRNTEAFF.

This clonotype was picked up many times. J is TRBJ2-1 and V is TRBV5-1; 10 bases align to TRBD2. Germline-derived CDR1 and CDR2 are SGHRS and YFSETQ. CDR3 length equals 15 residues. J lost 10 bases, V lost 0 bases, and 7 bases had no gene match. In nucleotides, the CDR3 is TGCGCCAGCAGCTTGGGCCTAGCGGGAGTGCGGGAGCAGTTCTTC. Its protein is CASSLGLAGVREQFF. The full variable domain, with the rest looked up from reference TRBV5-1 and TRBJ2-1, is KAGVTQTPRYLIKTRGQQVTLSCSPISGHRSVSWYQQTPGQGLQFLFEYFSETQRNKGNFPGRFSGRQFSNSRSEMNVSTLELGDSALYLCASSLGLAGVREQFFGPGTRLTVL.

The sample holds many counts of this clonotype. The chain is built from TRBV4-2 and TRBJ2-2; TRBD2 matches at 7 bases. Germline CDR1 reads LGHNA; CDR2 reads YNFKEQ. The V and J ends lost 4 bases and 7 bases, in that order; junction bases with no gene match: 9. This CDR3 is built from 15 residues. The CDR3 spells CASSRQTSRGGELFF. CDR3 in DNA: TGTGCCAGCAGCCGCCAGACTAGCCGGGGCGGGGAGCTGTTTTTT.

Ten or more counts support this clonotype. The genes are TRBV7-8 and TRBJ2-1; 7 bases line up with TRBD1. There are 18 residues in the CDR3. V shed 4 bases, J shed 4 bases, and the junction held 16 bases outside the gene matches. The germline gives CDR1 SGHVS, CDR2 FQNEAQ. CDR3 residues: CASSWRTGAAFLYNEQFF. CDR3 in DNA: TGTGCCAGCAGCTGGAGAACAGGGGCCGCTTTCTTATACAATGAGCAGTTCTTC.

The gene calls are TRBV18 and TRBJ2-3; tentatively, D is TRBD1 (5 bases). The CDR3 runs 15 residues. Germline CDR1 is KGHSH and CDR2 is LQKENI. The V end lost 2 bases, the J end lost 0 bases, and 9 bases lay between the germline ends. CDR3 bases: TGTGCCAGCTCACCAGCTCAGGGAAGCACAGATACGCAGTATTTT. It encodes CASSPAQGSTDTQYF. Complete variable domain (other parts from reference TRBV18 and TRBJ2-3): NAGVMQNPRHLVRRRGQEARLRCSPMKGHSHVYWYRQLPEEGLKFMVYLQKENIIDESGMPKERFSAEFPKEGPSILRIQQVVRGDSAAYFCASSPAQGSTDTQYFGPGTRLTVL.

This clonotype has ten or more counts. The CDR3 reads CATSRSRGEGYNEQFF. For the CDR3, the DNA is TGTGCCACCAGCAGATCGAGGGGGGAGGGGTACAATGAGCAGTTCTTC. This rearrangement joins TRBV15 to TRBJ2-1, with D possibly matching TRBD2 (7 bases). The CDR3 length is 16 residues. Germline loops: CDR1 LNHNV, CDR2 YYDKDF (reference sequence). The V and J ends lost 2 bases and 4 bases respectively, with 15 bases between them. The entire variable domain, with the rest obtained from reference TRBV15 and TRBJ2-1, is as follows: DAMVIQNPRYQVTQFGKPVTLSCSQTLNHNVMYWYQQKSSQAPKLLFHYYDKDFNNEADTPDNFQSRRPNTSFCFLDIRSPGLGDTAMYLCATSRSRGEGYNEQFFGPGTRLTVL.

This clonotype appeared many times. The chain combines TRBV28 with TRBJ2-3; perhaps D is TRBD1 or TRBD2 (5 bases each). The germline CDR1 and CDR2 sequences are MDHEN and SYDVKM. The CDR3 covers 14 residues. Trimming shortened V by 6 bases and J by 3 bases, and 13 bases separated the two germline ends. CDR3 coding DNA: TGTGCCAGCAGCTGGGACGGTAGGACAGATACGCAGTATTTT. Its protein product is CASSWDGRTDTQYF. Full variable domain (rest looked up from reference TRBV28 and TRBJ2-3): DVKVTQSSRYLVKRTGEKVFLECVQDMDHENMFWYRQDPGLGLRLIYFSYDVKMKEKGDIPEGYSVSREKKERFSLILESASTNQTSMYLCASSWDGRTDTQYFGPGTRLTVL.

This CDR3 is CASRTSFSADTQYF. CDR3 in DNA: TGTGCCAGCAGGACTAGCTTTAGCGCAGATACGCAGTATTTT. The V and J genes are TRBV27 and TRBJ2-3; 7 nucleotides align to TRBD2. Germline V gene lookup returns CDR1 MNHEY and CDR2 SMNVEV (reference sequence). The V segment lost 6 bases and the J segment 4 bases; nucleotides outside the gene matches: 7. The CDR3 has 14 residues.

This clonotype was seen a handful of times. Compared with germline, one end of the junction differs, possibly owing to a read error. The chain's CDR3 is CASSLEIRHPYF. DNA of the CDR3: TGTGCCAGCAGTTTGGAGATTCGACACCCATACTTC. The chain has TRBV28 and TRBJ2-1; D remains ambiguous. CDR3 length: 12 amino acids. Germline-derived CDR1 and CDR2 are MDHEN and SYDVKM.

The V call is TRBV6-5, the J call TRBJ2-7; 8 bases agree with TRBD1. V lost 0 bases to trimming and J lost 0 bases; unmatched junction nucleotides: 4. The CDR3 sequence is 16 residues long. Germline assignment: CDR1 MNHEY and CDR2 SVGAGI. CDR3: CASSYSNRGSSYEQYF. The CDR3 DNA reads TGTGCCAGCAGTTACTCGAACAGGGGGAGCTCCTACGAGCAGTACTTC.

This clonotype has just a few counts. The chain couples TRBV20-1 to TRBJ1-4; the match to TRBD1 covers 10 bases. From germline, CDR1 is DFQATT and CDR2 SNEGSKA (reference sequence). The CDR3 is made up of 18 amino acids. The junction had 15 bases not matched to a gene; V was cut back by 0 bases and J by 8 bases. CDR3 coding DNA: TGCAGTGCTAGAGACTCCGGGGGGTGGGGGACAGGGGTCGAAAAACTGTTTTTT. Encoded protein: CSARDSGGWGTGVEKLFF.

This clonotype appeared many times. This sequence joins TRBV20-1 and TRBJ2-1; D is uncertain. Germline CDR1 DFQATT, CDR2 SNEGSKA (reference sequence). The CDR3 is 14 amino acids. The V end lost 1 base, the J end lost 5 bases, and 12 bases lay between the germline ends. The chain's CDR3 is CSARVAKGNNEQFF. In nucleotides, the CDR3 is TGCAGTGCTAGAGTGGCTAAAGGGAACAATGAGCAGTTCTTC.

The chain links TRBV20-1 to TRBJ2-7, with TRBD2 matching over 11 bases. Germline lookup yields CDR1 DFQATT and CDR2 SNEGSKA (reference sequence). V lost 5 bases to trimming and J lost 4 bases; unmatched junction nucleotides: 10. The CDR3 is 15 residues long. CDR3 sequence (DNA): TGCAGTGCTGCCCTTACTAGCGGGAGCGAGTACGAGCAGTACTTC. Residues: CSAALTSGSEYEQYF.

This clonotype was seen repeatedly, ten times or more. This chain connects TRBV9 to TRBJ2-7; 10 bases are shared with TRBD2. This CDR3 has 15 amino acids. After removal of 5 bases from V and 4 bases from J, the junction contained 9 bases not matched to a gene. Germline CDR1 SGDLS, CDR2 YYNGEE. CDR3 bases: TGTGCCAGCAGTGCGGTAGCGGGGGGCCTATACGAGCAGTACTTC. Amino acids: CASSAVAGGLYEQYF. Together with reference TRBV9 and TRBJ2-7, the CDR3 gives the full variable domain: DSGVTQTPKHLITATGQRVTLRCSPRSGDLSVYWYQQSLDQGLQFLIQYYNGEERAKGNILERFSAQQFPDLHSELNLSSLELGDSALYFCASSAVAGGLYEQYFGPGTRLTVT.

This clonotype has at least ten counts. J is TRBJ2-2 and V is TRBV9; 13 bases agree with TRBD2. Germline V gives CDR1 SGDLS, CDR2 YYNGEE. The CDR3 has 16 residues. Trimming cost V 3 bases and J 5 bases; bases outside gene matches: 4. CDR3 sequence reads: CASSGPTSGGTGELFF. The DNA of the CDR3 is TGTGCCAGCAGCGGCCCGACTAGCGGGGGGACCGGGGAGCTGTTTTTT.

This clonotype was counted at least ten times. The chain couples TRBV5-1 to TRBJ2-1; D is possibly TRBD1 (5 bases). Deletions cut 3 bases from V and 0 bases from J, with 10 bases between. The CDR3 has 15 amino acids. CDR1 SGHRS and CDR2 YFSETQ come from the germline V gene. Written as DNA, the CDR3 is TGCGCCAGCAGCTCCGAACAGGTCTCCTACAATGAGCAGTTCTTC. Its protein product is CASSSEQVSYNEQFF.

This clonotype has a count of ten or more. The V call is TRBV12-3 or TRBV12-4, the J call TRBJ1-4; the D is unclear. Deletions cut 5 bases from V and 4 bases from J, with 11 bases between. The CDR3 is 14 residues long. The CDR3 here is CASSHWQDNEKLFF. CDR3 in DNA: TGTGCCAGCAGTCATTGGCAGGATAATGAAAAACTGTTTTTT.

The rearrangement joins TRBV20-1 to TRBJ1-5, with no clear D. V was cut by 1 base and J by 0 bases, with 7 bases left in between. The germline CDR1 and CDR2 sequences are DFQATT and SNEGSKA (reference sequence). CDR3 size: 14 residues. The chain's CDR3 is CSARGHHSNQPQHF. The CDR3 bases are TGCAGTGCTAGAGGGCACCATAGCAATCAGCCCCAGCATTTT.

The chain combines TRBV20-1 with TRBJ2-3; tentatively, D is TRBD2 (6 bases). The germline V gene encodes CDR1 DFQATT and CDR2 SNEGSKA (reference sequence). V dropped 3 bases and J dropped 2 bases, with 18 bases sitting between them. This CDR3 region has 16 residues. In DNA, the CDR3 is TGCAGTGCTAGCAGGGACTCAGGGTTACTCACAGATACGCAGTATTTT. Protein: CSASRDSGLLTDTQYF.

This clonotype was counted only a few times. The chain joins TRBV5-1 to TRBJ1-1; perhaps TRBD1 as D (5 bases). Trimming shortened V by 0 bases and J by 1 base, and 22 bases separated the two germline ends. Germline assignment: CDR1 SGHRS and CDR2 YFSETQ. The CDR3 sequence is 19 residues long. CDR3 sequence reads: CASSLAPPGGGSGNTEAFF. The CDR3 DNA reads as TGCGCCAGCAGCTTGGCCCCCCCGGGGGGAGGGTCGGGGAACACTGAAGCTTTCTTT. Full variable domain (rest looked up from reference TRBV5-1 and TRBJ1-1): KAGVTQTPRYLIKTRGQQVTLSCSPISGHRSVSWYQQTPGQGLQFLFEYFSETQRNKGNFPGRFSGRQFSNSRSEMNVSTLELGDSALYLCASSLAPPGGGSGNTEAFFGQGTRLTVV.

This clonotype was counted a few times. The rearrangement links TRBV7-9 to TRBJ1-1, with 7 positions matching TRBD1. Germline V lookup: CDR1 SEHNR, CDR2 FQNEAQ (reference sequence). The CDR3 covers 14 residues. Trimming cost V 5 bases and J 0 bases; bases outside gene matches: 3. The CDR3 here is CASSRGRVNTEAFF. The CDR3, as DNA: TGTGCCAGCAGCAGGGGGCGAGTGAACACTGAAGCTTTCTTT.

The rearrangement joins TRBV3-2 to TRBJ2-7; the table calls TRBD2, which could not be checked here. TRBV3-2 is a pseudogene. The CDR3 contains 17 residues. The CDR3 DNA reads TGTGCCAGCAGCCCTCCTGCCGGGACTAGCGGGACCTACGAGCAGTACTTC. This translates into CASSPPAGTSGTYEQYF.

The chain is built from TRBV6-1 and TRBJ2-7, with TRBD1 matching 8 bases. This CDR3 has 12 residues. The germline V gene has CDR1 MNHNS and CDR2 SASEGT. Unmatched junction bases numbered 0, after V lost 4 bases and J lost 4 bases. The CDR3: CASSGQGYEQYF. The CDR3 DNA sequence: TGTGCCAGCAGTGGACAGGGGTACGAGCAGTACTTC.

This clonotype was found many times. The J gene is TRBJ2-1, the V gene TRBV27; 10 positions match TRBD2. Germline V lookup: CDR1 MNHEY, CDR2 SMNVEV (reference sequence). The ends lost 1 base at V and 7 bases at J; junction bases unmatched: 13. This CDR3 region has 18 residues. CDR3 in amino acids: CASSLFVGPAGGQNEQFF. DNA for the CDR3: TGTGCCAGCAGTTTATTTGTGGGCCCAGCGGGAGGGCAAAATGAGCAGTTCTTC.

This clonotype was observed at least ten times. This chain uses TRBV27 with TRBJ2-7; D could derive from TRBD1 or TRBD2 (5 bases each). V was clipped by 5 bases and J by 4 bases, with 18 bases between them. The CDR3 covers 15 residues. Germline CDR1 MNHEY, CDR2 SMNVEV (reference sequence). As DNA, the CDR3 is TGTGCCAGCAGTGTGGGACGGGAACTTTTGTACGAGCAGTACTTC. Amino acid sequence: CASSVGRELLYEQYF.